Listed below are T cell receptor beta chains from one sample, sequenced in a study of blood T cell repertoires in COVID-19. TCRdb keeps only in-frame clones here, not all; method: immunoSEQ multiplex PCR. The sample holds some 150,000 clones, around 84% seen once. Sequences were obtained from peripheral blood. Every receptor here comes from a woman between 50 and 59 years old with acute or convalescent COVID-19. CDR3s include the opening cysteine and the closing phenylalanine or tryptophan. Clone size is shown for a subset of rows, as once, few, many or a class of expanded clone.

v_call: TRBV7-3
j_call: TRBJ1-1
clone_size: NA
cdr3_aa: CASSLIESGEAFF

v_call: TRBV4-1
j_call: TRBJ2-3
clone_size: once
cdr3_aa: CASSPGLARSDTQYF

v_call: TRBV5-1
j_call: TRBJ2-2
clone_size: few
cdr3_aa: CASAQGADGGELFF

v_call: TRBV9
j_call: TRBJ1-4
clone_size: NA
cdr3_aa: CASSVGRGDRGYEKLFF

v_call: TRBV5-4
j_call: TRBJ1-4
clone_size: NA
cdr3_aa: CASSLASREEEKLFF

v_call: TRBV2
j_call: TRBJ1-5
clone_size: NA
cdr3_aa: CASSGQGGDQPQHF

v_call: TRBV5-1
j_call: TRBJ2-7
clone_size: NA
cdr3_aa: CASSLASSPYEQYF

v_call: TRBV4-2
j_call: TRBJ2-1
clone_size: NA
cdr3_aa: CASSRDSQDNEQFF

v_call: TRBV5-1
j_call: TRBJ2-2
clone_size: once
cdr3_aa: CASSLNGLAGQTGTGELFF

v_call: TRBV11-3
j_call: TRBJ2-2
clone_size: NA
cdr3_aa: CASSLSANTGELFF

v_call: TRBV11-2
j_call: TRBJ2-5
clone_size: NA
cdr3_aa: CASNPRTSGGANETQYF

v_call: TRBV19
j_call: TRBJ2-1
clone_size: NA
cdr3_aa: CASSVTSYSEQFF

v_call: TRBV6-5
j_call: TRBJ2-1
clone_size: NA
cdr3_aa: CASSYEITYNEQFF

v_call: TRBV19
j_call: TRBJ1-2
clone_size: NA
cdr3_aa: CASLNGAYNYGYTF

v_call: TRBV4-3
j_call: TRBJ1-2
clone_size: NA
cdr3_aa: CASSQDRTRVNYGYTF

v_call: TRBV27
j_call: TRBJ1-5
clone_size: NA
cdr3_aa: CASRGGQGNQPQHF

v_call: TRBV4-3
j_call: TRBJ2-6
clone_size: few
cdr3_aa: CASSQALAGTSGANVLTF

v_call: TRBV29-1
j_call: TRBJ2-1
clone_size: NA
cdr3_aa: CSGSGRKNEQFF

v_call: TRBV19
j_call: TRBJ1-2
clone_size: NA
cdr3_aa: CASQDRNYGYTF

v_call: TRBV19
j_call: TRBJ2-2
clone_size: once
cdr3_aa: CASTTHEGQGGTGELFF

v_call: TRBV9
j_call: TRBJ1-2
clone_size: NA
cdr3_aa: CASSVEGRGSYTF

v_call: TRBV7-6
j_call: TRBJ1-3
clone_size: once
cdr3_aa: CASSLGAASGNTIYF

v_call: TRBV5-1
j_call: TRBJ2-1
clone_size: NA
cdr3_aa: CASSLPGLYNEQFF

v_call: TRBV12-5
j_call: TRBJ2-1
clone_size: NA
cdr3_aa: CASGLVVGGAVFF

v_call: TRBV5-6
j_call: TRBJ2-1
clone_size: NA
cdr3_aa: CASILGTSGDEQFF

v_call: TRBV25-1
j_call: TRBJ1-3
clone_size: NA
cdr3_aa: CASSEQGANGNTIYF

v_call: TRBV4-3
j_call: TRBJ2-3
clone_size: NA
cdr3_aa: CASSQDGAGSPVTQYF

v_call: TRBV25-1
j_call: TRBJ2-2
clone_size: few
cdr3_aa: CASSVLAGSTGELFF

v_call: TRBV28
j_call: TRBJ1-4
clone_size: NA
cdr3_aa: CASTIPPGGRGRSNEKLFF

v_call: TRBV4-3
j_call: TRBJ2-7
clone_size: NA
cdr3_aa: CASSQEQGDNSYEQYF

v_call: TRBV12-5
j_call: TRBJ1-5
clone_size: once
cdr3_aa: CASRPPGTGGQPQHF

v_call: TRBV2
j_call: TRBJ2-5
clone_size: NA
cdr3_aa: CASSENLAGGETQYF

v_call: TRBV7-2
j_call: TRBJ1-6
clone_size: NA
cdr3_aa: CASSAIGLVSSYNSPLHF

v_call: TRBV7-9
j_call: TRBJ1-5
clone_size: NA
cdr3_aa: CASSPGQGVESQHF

v_call: TRBV4-3
j_call: TRBJ1-1
clone_size: once
cdr3_aa: CASSQELIRDRINTEAFF

v_call: TRBV29-1
j_call: TRBJ2-3
clone_size: NA
cdr3_aa: CSVVVDSTDTQYF

v_call: TRBV9
j_call: TRBJ2-1
clone_size: NA
cdr3_aa: CASSVVTRGEQFF

v_call: TRBV5-1
j_call: TRBJ2-7
clone_size: NA
cdr3_aa: CASSPRTGGGYEQYF

v_call: TRBV6-5
j_call: TRBJ1-6
clone_size: NA
cdr3_aa: CASSSRTDNSPLHF

v_call: TRBV5-1
j_call: TRBJ1-2
clone_size: NA
cdr3_aa: CASSLWSDYGYTF

v_call: TRBV6-2/TRBV6-3
j_call: TRBJ2-4
clone_size: NA
cdr3_aa: CASSYSSDIAKNIQYF

v_call: TRBV25-1
j_call: TRBJ2-1
clone_size: NA
cdr3_aa: CASSGGTRKYNEQFF

v_call: TRBV18
j_call: TRBJ1-2
clone_size: NA
cdr3_aa: CASSPPTRGRANYGYTF

v_call: TRBV19
j_call: TRBJ1-2
clone_size: NA
cdr3_aa: CASSMVRGRRSGYTF

v_call: TRBV5-8
j_call: TRBJ1-1
clone_size: once
cdr3_aa: CASSWGRSWAFF

v_call: TRBV24-1
j_call: TRBJ2-1
clone_size: NA
cdr3_aa: CATSDLQRGQFF

v_call: TRBV29-1
j_call: TRBJ2-2
clone_size: NA
cdr3_aa: CSVQGVQNTGELFF

v_call: TRBV3-1/TRBV3-2
j_call: TRBJ2-5
clone_size: NA
cdr3_aa: CASSQDHVTSGTGGETQYF

v_call: TRBV28
j_call: TRBJ2-1
clone_size: NA
cdr3_aa: CASSFRLSGSALAGGSYEQFF

v_call: TRBV7-2
j_call: TRBJ2-7
clone_size: NA
cdr3_aa: CASSFGSFSYEQYF

v_call: TRBV19
j_call: TRBJ1-5
clone_size: NA
cdr3_aa: CASKPIATGNQPQHF